This T cell receptor (beta chain) originates from a study of T-cell memory formation after mild COVID-19. V gave up 6 bases and J gave up 2 bases; unmatched junction bases: 4. The germline V gene encodes CDR1 MDHEN and CDR2 SYDVKM. This CDR3 has 13 residues. Study conclusions and caveats: Clones shrinking between day 15 and 85 showed a balanced CD4/CD8 split, and those that grew later tilted toward CD4+. Pre-infection memory showed some responding clones, and this suggested that cross-reactive memory joined. Contracting CD4+ clones sat mainly in CM and EM; CD8+ in EMRA.

cDNA libraries for TCR alpha and TCR beta, carrying sample barcodes and UMIs, came from 5'RACE with constant-segment primers. TCRdb re-called the 5' RACE reads with MiXCR, one entry per CDR3 protein. The sample shows hundreds of thousands of distinct CDR3 sequences, roughly 15% of them seen only once. On this clonotype itself: Its antigen is undetermined.

Sample: PBMCs or a T cell subset sorted from them (not recorded which). This receptor was obtained from a man between 18 and 29 years old who had mild COVID-19 (a few samples of this study predate the infection). Cell type and time point are not known. The rearrangement uses TRBV28 and TRBJ2-7, with TRBD1 identical over 7 bases. The CDR3 DNA sequence: TGTGCCAGCAGCTGGGACAGAACCTACGAGCAGTACGTC. It yields the protein CASSWDRTYEQYV.